The subject of this entry is one TCR beta chain. The protocol was immunoSEQ multiplex PCR, while the TCRdb copy is restricted to in-frame clones and leaves out a portion. The table includes roughly 60,000 clones, over 80% detected once. These data are taken from a study of blood T cell repertoires in COVID-19. Study-level background: COVID-19 samples from acute and convalescent phases originated in the United States, Italy and Spain.

V dropped 8 bases and J dropped 8 bases, with 14 bases sitting between them. CDR3 length: 12 residues. Germline values: CDR1 LGHNT, CDR2 FRNRAP. This rearrangement joins TRBV12-5 to TRBJ2-3; a weak D match, TRBD2 (5 bases). Input material: peripheral blood. The TCR was taken from a man between 35 and 55 years old with COVID-19, enrolled during active disease. The CDR3 sequence: CASKPREGTQYF. DNA of the CDR3: TGTGCTAGTAAACCGAGGGAAGGTACGCAGTATTTT.